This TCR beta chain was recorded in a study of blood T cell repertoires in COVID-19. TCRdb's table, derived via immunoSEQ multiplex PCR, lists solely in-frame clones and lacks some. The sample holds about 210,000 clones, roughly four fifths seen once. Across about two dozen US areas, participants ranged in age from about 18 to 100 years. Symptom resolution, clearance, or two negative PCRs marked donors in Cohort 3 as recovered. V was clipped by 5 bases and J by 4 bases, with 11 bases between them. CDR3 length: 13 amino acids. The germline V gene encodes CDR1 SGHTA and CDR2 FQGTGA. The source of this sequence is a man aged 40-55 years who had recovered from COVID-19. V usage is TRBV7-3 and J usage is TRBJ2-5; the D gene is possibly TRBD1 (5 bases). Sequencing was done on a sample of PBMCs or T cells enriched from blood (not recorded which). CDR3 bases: TGTGCCAGCAGCCAGGGCAGCGTAGAGACCCAGTACTTC. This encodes CASSQGSVETQYF.